Each of the 20 T cell receptor beta chains below was sequenced from the same sample in a study of siplizumab effects on memory and regulatory T cells. Measured with immunoSEQ multiplex PCR; TCRdb has only the in-frame clones, and not every one. This table has some 65,000 clones, around nine tenths appearing once. Sequencing used Tregs sorted from blood. The receptors stem from a human donor in good health.

V and J are TRBV2 and TRBJ2-5; D might be TRBD2 (7 bases). The V end was cut by 6 bases, the J end by 5 bases, with 19 bases between. Germline CDR1 is SNHLY and CDR2 is FYNNEI. The CDR3 runs to 15 residues. Here the CDR3 DNA reads TGTGCCAGCAGATGGGGGGGCCTCCAATGGGAGACCCAGTACTTC. Translating it yields CASRWGGLQWETQYF.

The rearrangement joins TRBV7-8 to TRBJ1-1; tentatively, D is TRBD1 (6 bases). Trimming removed 5 bases from V and 5 bases from J, with 18 bases in between. Germline V gene sequence: CDR1 SGHVS, CDR2 FQNEAQ. The CDR3 spans 15 residues. CDR3 region: CASSNRGGRTTEAFF. The CDR3, as DNA: TGTGCCAGCAGCAACAGAGGGGGGCGAACGACTGAAGCTTTCTTT.

V usage is TRBV30 and J usage is TRBJ2-7, with D tentatively TRBD1 (6 bases). Germline lookup yields CDR1 GTSNPN and CDR2 SVGIG (reference sequence). This CDR3 is built from 14 residues. Trimming pared 2 bases from V and 3 bases from J, leaving 14 bases between. The CDR3 loop is CAWSPWIGGYEQYF. The CDR3 DNA reads TGTGCCTGGAGTCCCTGGATAGGGGGCTACGAGCAGTACTTC.

The chain uses TRBV11-2 and TRBJ2-3; D gene ambiguous. CDR1 is SGHAT and CDR2 is FQNNGV in the germline V gene. There are 14 residues in the CDR3. Trimming removed 1 base at V and 6 bases at J, with 11 bases between. CDR3: CASSLGPSTDTQYF. CDR3 in DNA: TGTGCCAGCAGCTTAGGACCTAGTACTGATACGCAGTATTTT.

This clone was seen once. V usage is TRBV5-1 and J usage is TRBJ2-1; 12 bases line up with TRBD2. Germline V CDR1 and CDR2: SGHRS, YFSETQ. The CDR3 consists of 15 residues. With V trimmed by 4 bases and J by 8 bases, 7 bases remained unmatched. The chain's CDR3 is CASSLRLAGVDEQFF. DNA for the CDR3: TGCGCCAGCAGCCTTAGACTAGCGGGAGTGGATGAGCAGTTCTTC.

The chain employs TRBV30 and TRBJ2-1; D remains unclear. The CDR3 runs 11 residues. V was pared by 7 bases and J by 8 bases, with 12 bases between. Germline lookup yields CDR1 GTSNPN and CDR2 SVGIG (reference sequence). CDR3 nucleotides: TGTGCCTCCGCCCGGTACGATGAGCAGTTCTTC. Translated, it gives CASARYDEQFF.

The J gene is TRBJ2-2, the V gene TRBV7-3, with D perhaps matching TRBD1 or TRBD2 (5 bases each). The CDR3 sequence is 15 residues long. Between the trimmed V and J ends, which lost 2 bases and 4 bases, there was a span of 11 bases. Germline CDR1 is SGHTA and CDR2 is FQGTGA. CDR3 residues: CASSLVGDVTGELFF. Here the CDR3 DNA reads TGTGCCAGCAGCTTAGTGGGGGACGTCACCGGGGAGCTGTTTTTT.

In its sample, this clone was seen once. This sequence joins TRBV6-6 and TRBJ1-2, with D unclear. Trimming removed 0 bases from V and 1 base from J, with 6 bases in between. The CDR3 runs 14 residues. The germline V gene has CDR1 MNHNY and CDR2 SVGAGI (reference sequence). The CDR3 nucleotides are TGTGCCAGCAGTTACTCTACAAATAACTATGGCTACACCTTC. This sequence encodes CASSYSTNNYGYTF.

This chain links TRBV9 with TRBJ2-1, with 11 bases lining up with TRBD2. This CDR3 contains 16 residues. CDR1 and CDR2 (germline): SGDLS, YYNGEE. V lost 3 bases to trimming and J lost 2 bases; unmatched junction nucleotides: 4. CDR3 coding DNA: TGTGCCAGCAGCGCCATACTAGCGGGAGCCTACAATGAGCAGTTCTTC. Amino acids: CASSAILAGAYNEQFF.

The chain carries TRBV19 and TRBJ1-5; TRBD1 matches at 10 bases. With 1 base clipped from V and 4 bases from J, the junction kept 7 bases outside the gene matches. CDR1 LNHDA and CDR2 SQIVND come from the germline V gene (reference sequence). The CDR3 sequence is 17 residues long. CDR3 region: CASSIGVDRGGNQPQHF. CDR3 DNA: TGTGCCAGTAGTATAGGGGTGGACAGGGGGGGGAATCAGCCCCAGCATTTT.

The chain combines TRBV5-1 with TRBJ2-5; D remains ambiguous. This CDR3 is built from 13 residues. Germline assignment: CDR1 SGHRS and CDR2 YFSETQ. The V end was cut by 0 bases, the J end by 5 bases, with 8 bases between. The CDR3 loop is CASSLGVKETQYF. CDR3 sequence (DNA): TGCGCCAGCAGCTTGGGTGTAAAGGAGACCCAGTACTTC.

V gene TRBV14 combines with J gene TRBJ1-1; 10 positions match TRBD1. V lost 4 bases and J lost 1; bases outside the gene matches: 12. Per the germline V gene, CDR1 is SGHDN and CDR2 is FVKESK. The CDR3 is 18 residues long. CDR3 nucleotide sequence: TGTGCCAGCAGCCCGAGGGGGACAGGGGCTCTGCGGAACACTGAAGCTTTCTTT. It specifies CASSPRGTGALRNTEAFF.

The chain is built from TRBV14 and TRBJ1-3, with TRBD1 matching 8 bases. This CDR3 comprises 15 residues. J lost 0 bases, V lost 3 bases, and 1 base had no gene match. The germline V gene has CDR1 SGHDN and CDR2 FVKESK. The DNA of the CDR3 is TGTGCCAGCAGCCAGGACAGGGCCTCTGGAAACACCATATATTTT. It encodes CASSQDRASGNTIYF.

The V and J genes are TRBV18 and TRBJ2-2; D is unclear. Germline loops: CDR1 KGHSH, CDR2 LQKENI. The CDR3 sequence is 15 residues long. V was pared by 1 base and J by 4 bases, with 10 bases between. CDR3 bases: TGTGCCAGCTCACCACAGGTGTCGGCCACCGGGGAGCTGTTTTTT. Amino acid sequence: CASSPQVSATGELFF. Full variable domain (remainder filled in from reference TRBV18 and TRBJ2-2): NAGVMQNPRHLVRRRGQEARLRCSPMKGHSHVYWYRQLPEEGLKFMVYLQKENIIDESGMPKERFSAEFPKEGPSILRIQQVVRGDSAAYFCASSPQVSATGELFFGEGSRLTVL.

The chain couples TRBV30 to TRBJ2-6; maybe TRBD2 (5 bases). The V gene lost 4 bases and the J gene lost 7 bases, with 11 bases spanning the gap. There are 13 residues in the CDR3. CDR1 and CDR2 from the germline V gene are GTSNPN and SVGIG (reference sequence). CDR3 sequence (DNA): TGTGCCTGGAATCGGGGAGAAGCCAACGTCCTGACTTTC. Its protein is CAWNRGEANVLTF.

V is TRBV9 and J is TRBJ1-2, with D possibly being TRBD1 (5 bases). CDR3 length equals 15 residues. V lost 1 base, J lost 6 bases, and 16 bases lay in between. In germline, CDR1 is SGDLS, CDR2 YYNGEE. The CDR3 coding sequence is TGTGCCAGCAGCGTACGGCAGGGCCGAGGGGATGGCTACACCTTC. Translated: CASSVRQGRGDGYTF. Full variable domain (rest looked up from reference TRBV9 and TRBJ1-2): DSGVTQTPKHLITATGQRVTLRCSPRSGDLSVYWYQQSLDQGLQFLIQYYNGEERAKGNILERFSAQQFPDLHSELNLSSLELGDSALYFCASSVRQGRGDGYTFGSGTRLTVV.

A few counts support this clone. The chain uses TRBV2 and TRBJ2-4; D is possibly TRBD1 (5 bases). V was trimmed by 6 bases and J by 0 bases, leaving 9 bases between them. Germline CDR1 SNHLY, CDR2 FYNNEI. The CDR3 contains 14 residues. The CDR3 DNA reads TGTGCCAGCAGCGGACACATAGCCAAAAACATTCAGTACTTC. This sequence encodes CASSGHIAKNIQYF.

V gene TRBV7-8 combines with J gene TRBJ1-5, with D unclear. V was cut by 2 bases and J by 0 bases, with 17 bases left in between. The germline V gene has CDR1 SGHVS and CDR2 FQNEAQ. This CDR3 has 18 amino acids. This CDR3 is CASSLYLSSRNSNQPQHF. CDR3 bases: TGTGCCAGCAGCTTATATCTTTCCAGCAGGAATAGCAATCAGCCCCAGCATTTT.

The rearrangement joins TRBV30 to TRBJ1-2; D may be TRBD1 (5 bases). Germline CDR1 is GTSNPN and CDR2 is SVGIG (reference sequence). V lost 2 bases to trimming and J lost 4 bases, with 17 bases between them. The CDR3 spans 15 residues. CDR3 residues: CAWSRSRAGLYGYTF. CDR3 in DNA: TGTGCCTGGAGTCGCTCGCGGGCAGGGCTCTATGGCTACACCTTC.

The rearrangement uses TRBV27 and TRBJ2-3; unclear D gene. The CDR3 is 14 amino acids. The germline V gene has CDR1 MNHEY and CDR2 SMNVEV (reference sequence). V lost 6 bases to trimming and J lost 4 bases, with 14 bases between them. The CDR3 region has the DNA TGTGCCAGCAGCTCATTAAAGGGCTCAGATACGCAGTATTTT. Translation gives CASSSLKGSDTQYF.